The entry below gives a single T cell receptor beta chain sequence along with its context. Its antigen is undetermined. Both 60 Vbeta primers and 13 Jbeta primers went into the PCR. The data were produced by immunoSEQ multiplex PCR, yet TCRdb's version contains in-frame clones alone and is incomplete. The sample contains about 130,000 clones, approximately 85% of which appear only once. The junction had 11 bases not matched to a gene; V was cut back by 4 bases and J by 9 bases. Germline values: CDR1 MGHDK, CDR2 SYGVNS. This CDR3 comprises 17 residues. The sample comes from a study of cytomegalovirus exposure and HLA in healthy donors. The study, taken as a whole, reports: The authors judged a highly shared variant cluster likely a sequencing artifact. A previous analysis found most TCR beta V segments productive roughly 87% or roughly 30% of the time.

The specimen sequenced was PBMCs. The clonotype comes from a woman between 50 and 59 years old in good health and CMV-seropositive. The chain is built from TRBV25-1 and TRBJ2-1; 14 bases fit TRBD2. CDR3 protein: CASSALPGLAGVGEQFF. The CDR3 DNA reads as TGTGCCAGCAGTGCTCTACCGGGACTAGCGGGAGTAGGTGAGCAGTTCTTC.